These T cell receptor beta chains were read from a single sample in a study of PD-1 blockade in mismatch repair-deficient tumors. Method: immunoSEQ multiplex PCR; TCRdb's copy keeps in-frame clones and lacks some. The table records approximately 17,000 clones, over 75% of them present only once. This specimen consisted of PBMCs, obtained roughly 23 weeks after starting pembrolizumab. These receptors all come from an adult with mismatch repair-deficient cancer. Both conserved end residues are part of each CDR3. A D gene is named only where the DNA matches it firmly. Some rows mark clone size as missing; the rest say once, few, many or name a class of expanded clone.

size: few; D: -; V: TRBV28; J: TRBJ2-7; DNA: TGTGCCAGCAGTCCAGGGTACGAGCAGTACTTC; CDR3: CASSPGYEQYF
size: -; D: TRBD1; V: TRBV7-9; J: TRBJ2-1; DNA: TGTGCCAGCAGGCGGGGACAGGGGGCCGACAATGAGCAGTTCTTC; CDR3: CASRRGQGADNEQFF
size: -; D: -; V: TRBV28; J: TRBJ2-7; DNA: TGTGCCAGCATTCCCCGCGGCATATACGAGCAGTACTTC; CDR3: CASIPRGIYEQYF
size: few; D: -; V: TRBV30; J: TRBJ2-7; DNA: TGTGCCTGGACCTCAGGACATTTCGGGGAGCAGTACTTC; CDR3: CAWTSGHFGEQYF
size: -; D: -; V: TRBV4-1; J: TRBJ1-2; DNA: TGCGCCAGCAGCCAAGTCCGGGACACCAACCTCTATGGCTACACCTTC; CDR3: CASSQVRDTNLYGYTF
size: few; D: -; V: TRBV27; J: TRBJ2-7; DNA: TGTGCCAGCAGTTTACTTGGTGGGAGGTCTTACGAGCAGTACTTC; CDR3: CASSLLGGRSYEQYF
size: -; D: -; V: TRBV6-1; J: TRBJ2-1; DNA: TGTGCCAGCAGTGACCAGTACAATGAGCAGTTCTTC; CDR3: CASSDQYNEQFF
size: -; D: -; V: TRBV19; J: TRBJ2-7; DNA: TGTGCCAGTAGTACCGAGAGGAGCTCCTACGAGCAGTACTTC; CDR3: CASSTERSSYEQYF
size: -; D: -; V: TRBV6-1; J: TRBJ1-1; DNA: TGTGCCAGCAGTGTCATACAGGGGAACACTGAAGCTTTCTTT; CDR3: CASSVIQGNTEAFF
size: -; D: -; V: TRBV27; J: TRBJ2-7; DNA: TGTGCCAGCAGTCCGGGACACAACTCCTACGAGCAGTACTTC; CDR3: CASSPGHNSYEQYF
size: -; D: -; V: TRBV14; J: TRBJ2-3; DNA: TGTGCCAGCAGCCAAGGGGCCGCAGATACGCAGTATTTT; CDR3: CASSQGAADTQYF
size: -; D: -; V: TRBV28; J: TRBJ2-3; DNA: TGTGCCAGCAGCCCGCTGGGGGGAAGCACAGATACGCAGTATTTT; CDR3: CASSPLGGSTDTQYF
size: -; D: -; V: TRBV30; J: TRBJ2-2; DNA: TGTGCCCGATTGACTAGTACGAACACCGGGGAGCTGTTTTTT; CDR3: CARLTSTNTGELFF
size: -; D: -; V: TRBV10-1; J: TRBJ2-1; DNA: TGCGCCAGCAGTGAAGGAGGTGGGTCCTACAATGAGCAGTTCTTC; CDR3: CASSEGGGSYNEQFF
size: medium-sized; D: -; V: TRBV7-3; J: TRBJ2-3; DNA: TGTGCCAGCAGCTTTACGGGGTTGTCAACAGATACGCAGTATTTT; CDR3: CASSFTGLSTDTQYF
size: -; D: TRBD2; V: TRBV7-3; J: TRBJ2-1; DNA: TGTGCCAGCAGCATGACTAGCGGGGATTACAATGAGCAGTTCTTC; CDR3: CASSMTSGDYNEQFF
size: -; D: TRBD2; V: TRBV19; J: TRBJ2-1; DNA: TGTGCCAGTAGTATGAGGCACAATCCCATAGCGGGAGTAAACAATGAGCAGTTCTTC; CDR3: CASSMRHNPIAGVNNEQFF
size: -; D: TRBD2; V: TRBV30; J: TRBJ2-7; DNA: TGTGCCTGGAGTAGACTAGCGGGACTTGAGCAGTACTTC; CDR3: CAWSRLAGLEQYF
size: -; D: -; V: TRBV12-5; J: TRBJ2-2; DNA: TGTGCTAGTGGTTTGGACCTCCTAAACGGGGAGCTGTTTTTT; CDR3: CASGLDLLNGELFF
size: few; D: TRBD2; V: TRBV7-2; J: TRBJ2-7; DNA: TGTGCCAGCAGAGGGACTAGCGGGACCTCCTACGAGCAGTACTTC; CDR3: CASRGTSGTSYEQYF
size: -; D: -; V: TRBV21-1; J: TRBJ2-7; DNA: TGTGCCAGCAGCAAAGTTGAACTAGCCCACTCCTACGAGCAGTACTTC; CDR3: CASSKVELAHSYEQYF
size: -; D: TRBD2; V: TRBV2; J: TRBJ2-7; DNA: TGTGCCAGCAGAAAAAGACTAGCGGCTACCTACGAGCAGTACTTC; CDR3: CASRKRLAATYEQYF
size: -; D: TRBD1; V: TRBV5-1; J: TRBJ1-2; DNA: TGCGCCAGCAGCCGGGACAGGGGGCTCCGAGGCTACACCTTC; CDR3: CASSRDRGLRGYTF
size: -; D: -; V: TRBV5-6; J: TRBJ1-1; DNA: TGTGCCAGCAGCTTGGGGGCGGGGCAGCACAACACTGAAGCTTTCTTT; CDR3: CASSLGAGQHNTEAFF
size: -; D: TRBD2; V: TRBV7-2; J: TRBJ2-7; DNA: TGTGCCAGCAGCTTAGGGACTAGCGGAGCCAGGGAGCAGTACTTC; CDR3: CASSLGTSGAREQYF
size: -; D: TRBD1; V: TRBV15; J: TRBJ1-5; DNA: TGTGCCACCAGCACCAGGGACAGTTATCAGCCCCAGCATTTT; CDR3: CATSTRDSYQPQHF
size: -; D: -; V: TRBV6-5; J: TRBJ2-2; DNA: TGTGCCAGCAGTCCAGACTTTGGCACCGGGGAGCTGTTTTTT; CDR3: CASSPDFGTGELFF
size: -; D: -; V: TRBV28; J: TRBJ1-1; DNA: TGTGCCAGCACCTACCTTCTGAACACTGAAGCTTTCTTT; CDR3: CASTYLLNTEAFF
size: -; D: -; V: TRBV28; J: TRBJ2-2; DNA: TGTGCCAGCAGTATAAGCATTGCCGGGGAGCTGTTTTTT; CDR3: CASSISIAGELFF
size: once; D: TRBD2; V: TRBV7-7; J: TRBJ2-1; DNA: TGTGCCAGCAGCTCTAGCGGACACAATGAGCAGTTCTTC; CDR3: CASSSSGHNEQFF
size: -; D: -; V: TRBV11-3; J: TRBJ2-5; DNA: TGTGCCAGCAGCTGGGGGGACGGGGGAACGGAGACCCAGTACTTC; CDR3: CASSWGDGGTETQYF
size: -; D: TRBD2; V: TRBV5-5; J: TRBJ2-7; DNA: TGTGCCAGCAGCTATAGTCCGACTAGCGGCCCCTACGAGCAGTACTTC; CDR3: CASSYSPTSGPYEQYF
size: -; D: -; V: TRBV7-9; J: TRBJ1-2; DNA: TGTGCCAGCAGCTTAGATCGGGTCTATGGCTACACCTTC; CDR3: CASSLDRVYGYTF
size: -; D: -; V: TRBV5-6; J: TRBJ2-7; DNA: TGTGCCAGCAGCTTGGGAGGAGGGACCTACGAGCAGTACTTC; CDR3: CASSLGGGTYEQYF
size: -; D: TRBD1; V: TRBV5-1; J: TRBJ2-3; DNA: TGCGCCAGCAGCACGTGGGGGGGGACAGGGACAGATACGCAGTATTTT; CDR3: CASSTWGGTGTDTQYF
size: -; D: -; V: TRBV30; J: TRBJ1-3; DNA: TGTGCAAACAGAGAGAGGGCGCGGGGAAACACCATATATTTT; CDR3: CANRERARGNTIYF